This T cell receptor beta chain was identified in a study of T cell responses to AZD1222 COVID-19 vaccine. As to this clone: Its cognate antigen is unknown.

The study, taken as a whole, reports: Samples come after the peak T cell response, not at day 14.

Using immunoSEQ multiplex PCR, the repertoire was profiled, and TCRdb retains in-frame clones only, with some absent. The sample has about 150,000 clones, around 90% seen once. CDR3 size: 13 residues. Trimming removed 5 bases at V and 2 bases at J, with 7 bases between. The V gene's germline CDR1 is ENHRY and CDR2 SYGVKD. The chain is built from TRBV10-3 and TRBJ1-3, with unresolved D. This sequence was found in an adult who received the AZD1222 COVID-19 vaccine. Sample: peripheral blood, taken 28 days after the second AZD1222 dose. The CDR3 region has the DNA TGTGCCATCAGTACCGGGGCTGGAAACACCATATATTTT. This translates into CAISTGAGNTIYF.